This TCR beta chain is from a study of regulatory T cells in long-lasting Graves disease (dated by TCRdb to the early 2020s). Broadly, across the study: Antithyroid drugs had been taken for less than 3 months by newly diagnosed Graves' disease patients. Peripheral blood TCR sequencing and RNA sequencing compared persistent Graves' disease patients with newly diagnosed Graves' disease patients. The study was registered as a clinical trial and conducted in China. A total of 33 samples were covered by TCR sequencing, comprising some 13 persistent and roughly 20 newly diagnosed Graves' disease patients.

What the research found in general, with its limitations: Persistent patients shared more public clonotypes among themselves (around 3,000) than newly diagnosed patients did (nearly 1,000). Persistent Graves' disease patients showed lower TCR Shannon entropy and fewer highly expanded clones than newly diagnosed patients, suggesting clonal expansion. Preferential use of TRBV28, TRBJ1-2 and TRBJ2-5 was observed in persistent disease, whereas TRBV20-1 and TRBJ2-1 were favored in newly diagnosed disease. As a limitation, the authors acknowledged that the small sample size may reduce accuracy. Only the TCR beta chain was sequenced and analyzed. Peripheral blood alone was examined, since thyroid tissue, which constituted the primary lesion, could not be accessed.

This clonotype was recorded a few times. Its binding antigen is unknown. Just one base apart from a much larger clone, this may be a read error. The library came from multiplex PCR. Sequencing was performed on an Illumina HiSeq 4000. To build TCR beta libraries, CDR3 regions were amplified by Arm-PCR using iRepertoire HTBI primers. Before sequencing, the PCR products went through gel purification. The authors' analysis ran thus. Across samples, approximately 68 TRBV and 13 to 15 TRBJ segments were identified and used for gene usage analysis of CDR3 amino acid clonotypes. Filtered high-quality paired reads were merged into contigs using COPE and FqMerger. BLAST was used to align contigs to the IMGT TRBV, TRBD and TRBJ reference genes, and CDR3 was defined following IMGT. Highly expanded clones were defined as clonotypes with a frequency above 0.1%. Shannon entropy was used to measure repertoire diversity, and the Gini coefficient was used to measure V-J evenness. Public clonotypes were defined as clonotypes shared by more than one individual. In TCRdb, the public reads were trimmed at Q25 with fastp and aligned with MiXCR, with productive beta chains retained. Duplicate CDR3 protein sequences are folded into a single record with the most common DNA and genes. The V and J calls and clone size come from TCRdb's table, not from the authors' own analysis. The sample table contains 250,000 to 400,000 distinct CDR3 sequences; only one count was recorded for 15% to 20% of them. Less than 45% of the sample is in the top ten clones.

Read against the paper, the sample's time point label means: newly diagnosed GD, antithyroid drugs for less than 3 months. RNA was extracted from PBMCs in TRIzol for both TCR sequencing and RNA sequencing. The diagnosis of Graves' disease was made according to American Thyroid Association guidelines. Patients were recruited from an endocrinology department in Xi'an, China. Each patient gave approximately 9 milliliters of peripheral blood, collected in an EDTA anticoagulant tube. Ficoll Paque Plus density gradient separation was used to isolate PBMCs, and no further T cell sorting was performed. An Agilent 2100 Bioanalyzer and agarose gel were used to assess RNA quality, and a NanoDrop 2000 was used to measure RNA concentration. The CDR3 has 15 amino acids, counting the end cysteine and phenylalanine. CDR3 DNA only is kept here, 45 bases in frame from base 1. The V and J ends are trimmed by 4 bases and 0 bases, leaving 12 bases between them. The germline V gene encodes CDR1 SGHNT and CDR2 YENEEA.

The sequences come from peripheral blood mononuclear cells (PBMCs), collected at new diagnosis, from a patient treated with antithyroid drugs. The clonotype comes from a female donor with Graves disease. Here the chain combines TRBV11-3 and TRBJ1-2; TRBD1 is possibly the D segment (6 matching bases). In nucleotides, the sequence is TGTGCCAGCAGCTACCAGGACAGTTCTAACTATGGCTACACCTTC. Its translation is CASSYQDSSNYGYTF.